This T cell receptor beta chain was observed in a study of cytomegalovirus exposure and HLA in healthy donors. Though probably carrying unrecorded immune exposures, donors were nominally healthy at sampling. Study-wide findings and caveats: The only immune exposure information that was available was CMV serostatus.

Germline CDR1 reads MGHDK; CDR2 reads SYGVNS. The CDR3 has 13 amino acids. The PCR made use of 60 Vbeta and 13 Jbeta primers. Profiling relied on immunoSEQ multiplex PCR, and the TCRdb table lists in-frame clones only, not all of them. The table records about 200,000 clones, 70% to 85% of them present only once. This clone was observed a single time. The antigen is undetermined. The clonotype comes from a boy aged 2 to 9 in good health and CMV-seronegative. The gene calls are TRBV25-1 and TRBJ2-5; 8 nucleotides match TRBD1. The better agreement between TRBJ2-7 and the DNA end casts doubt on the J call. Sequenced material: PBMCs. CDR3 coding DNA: TGTGCCAGCAGGGGGCAGGGGGCGTACGAGCAGTACTTC. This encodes CASRGQGAYEQYF.